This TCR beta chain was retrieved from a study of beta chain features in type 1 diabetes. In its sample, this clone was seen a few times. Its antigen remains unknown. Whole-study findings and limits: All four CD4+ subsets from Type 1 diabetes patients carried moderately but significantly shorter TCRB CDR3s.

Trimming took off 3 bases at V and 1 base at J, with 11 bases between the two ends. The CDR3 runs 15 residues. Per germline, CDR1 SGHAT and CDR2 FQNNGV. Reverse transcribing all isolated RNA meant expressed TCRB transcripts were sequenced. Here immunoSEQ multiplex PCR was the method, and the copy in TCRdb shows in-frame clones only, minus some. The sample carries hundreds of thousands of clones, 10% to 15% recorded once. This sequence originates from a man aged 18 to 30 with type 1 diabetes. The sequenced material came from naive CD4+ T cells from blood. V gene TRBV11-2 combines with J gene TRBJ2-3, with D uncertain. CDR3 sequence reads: CASSLQSWGTDTQYF. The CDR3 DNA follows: TGTGCCAGCAGCTTGCAGTCCTGGGGCACAGATACGCAGTATTTT.